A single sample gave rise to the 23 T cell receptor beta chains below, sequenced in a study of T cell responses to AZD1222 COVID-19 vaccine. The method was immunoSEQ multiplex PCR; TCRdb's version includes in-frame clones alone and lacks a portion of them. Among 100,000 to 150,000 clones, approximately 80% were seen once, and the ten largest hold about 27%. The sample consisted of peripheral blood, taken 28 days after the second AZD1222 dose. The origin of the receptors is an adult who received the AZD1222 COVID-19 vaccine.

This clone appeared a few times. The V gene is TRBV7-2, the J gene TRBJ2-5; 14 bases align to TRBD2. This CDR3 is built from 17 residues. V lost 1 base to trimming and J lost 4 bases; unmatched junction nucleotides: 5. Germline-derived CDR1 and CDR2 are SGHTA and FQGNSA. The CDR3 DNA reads TGTGCCAGCAGCTTAGGGACTAGCGGGGGGCGGGGAGAGACCCAGTACTTC. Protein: CASSLGTSGGRGETQYF.

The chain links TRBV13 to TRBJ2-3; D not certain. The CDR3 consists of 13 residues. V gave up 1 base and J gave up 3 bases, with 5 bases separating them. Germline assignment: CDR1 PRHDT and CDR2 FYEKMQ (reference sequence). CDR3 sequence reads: CASSLARTDTQYF. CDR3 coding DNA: TGTGCCAGCAGCTTAGCCCGTACAGATACGCAGTATTTT.

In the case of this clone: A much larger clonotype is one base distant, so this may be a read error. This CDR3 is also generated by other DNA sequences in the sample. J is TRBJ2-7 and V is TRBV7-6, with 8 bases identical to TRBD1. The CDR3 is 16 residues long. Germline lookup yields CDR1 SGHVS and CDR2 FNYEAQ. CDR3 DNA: TGTGCCAGCAGCGAACGAGATTCAGGGGGCAGGTACGAGCAGTACTTT. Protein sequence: CASSERDSGGRYEQYF.

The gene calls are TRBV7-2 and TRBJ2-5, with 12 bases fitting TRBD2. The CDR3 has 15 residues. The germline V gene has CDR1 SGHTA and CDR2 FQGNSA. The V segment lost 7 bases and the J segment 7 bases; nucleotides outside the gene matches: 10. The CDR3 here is CASKLRLAGAGTQYF. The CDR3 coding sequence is TGTGCCAGCAAACTACGACTAGCGGGGGCGGGGACCCAGTACTTC.

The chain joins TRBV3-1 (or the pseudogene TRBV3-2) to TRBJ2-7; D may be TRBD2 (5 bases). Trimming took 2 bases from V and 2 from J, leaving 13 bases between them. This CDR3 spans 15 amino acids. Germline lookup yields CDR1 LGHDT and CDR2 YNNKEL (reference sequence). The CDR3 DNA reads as TGTGCCAGCAGCCAATTCGGGGTATCTCCCTACGAGCAGTACTTC. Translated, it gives CASSQFGVSPYEQYF.

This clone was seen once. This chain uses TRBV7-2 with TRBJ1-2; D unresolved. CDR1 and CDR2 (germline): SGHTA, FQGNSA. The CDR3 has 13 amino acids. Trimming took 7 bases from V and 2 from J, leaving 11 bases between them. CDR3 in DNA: TGTGCCAGCACCCTCCGTGCGAACTATGGCTACACCTTC. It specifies CASTLRANYGYTF.

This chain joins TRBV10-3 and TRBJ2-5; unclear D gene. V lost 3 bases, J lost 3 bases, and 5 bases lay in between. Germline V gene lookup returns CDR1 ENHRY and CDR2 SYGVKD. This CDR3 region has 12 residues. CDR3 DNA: TGTGCCATCAGTGATGCCGAAGAGACCCAGTACTTC. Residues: CAISDAEETQYF.

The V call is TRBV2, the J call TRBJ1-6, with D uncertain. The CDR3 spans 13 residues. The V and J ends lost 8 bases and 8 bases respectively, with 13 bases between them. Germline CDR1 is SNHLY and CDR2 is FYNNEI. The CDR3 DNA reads TGTGCCAGCTTGGGCAGCCCTTATTCACCCCTCCACTTT. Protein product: CASLGSPYSPLHF.

CDR3 DNA sequence: TGTGCCAGCAGCTTTCAGGAGCGTGGGCCGTGGGATACGCAGTATTTT. Translating it yields CASSFQERGPWDTQYF. J is TRBJ2-3 and V is TRBV13; no clear D gene. The V and J ends lost 3 bases and 6 bases respectively, with 19 bases between them. The length of the CDR3 is 16 residues. Looked up from germline, CDR1 is PRHDT and CDR2 is FYEKMQ (reference sequence).

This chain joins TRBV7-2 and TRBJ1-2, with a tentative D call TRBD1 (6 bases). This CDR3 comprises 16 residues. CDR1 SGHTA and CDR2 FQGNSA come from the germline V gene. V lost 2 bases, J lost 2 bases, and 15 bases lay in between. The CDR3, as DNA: TGTGCCAGCAGCTTAACCAGAGACAGGTCAAACTATGGCTACACCTTC. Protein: CASSLTRDRSNYGYTF.

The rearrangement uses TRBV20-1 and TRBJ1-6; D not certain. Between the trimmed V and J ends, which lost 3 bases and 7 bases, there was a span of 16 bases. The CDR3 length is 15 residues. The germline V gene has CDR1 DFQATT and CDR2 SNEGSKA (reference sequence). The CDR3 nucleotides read TGCAGTGCTAGTCGAATCGGGCAGAACAATTCACCCCTCCACTTT. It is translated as CSASRIGQNNSPLHF.

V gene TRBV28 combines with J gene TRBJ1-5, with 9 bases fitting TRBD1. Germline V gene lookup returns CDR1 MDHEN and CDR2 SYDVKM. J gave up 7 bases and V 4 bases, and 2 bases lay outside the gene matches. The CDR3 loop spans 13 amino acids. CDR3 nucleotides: TGTGCCAGCAGTTCGGGACAGGGACAGCCCCAGCATTTT. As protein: CASSSGQGQPQHF.

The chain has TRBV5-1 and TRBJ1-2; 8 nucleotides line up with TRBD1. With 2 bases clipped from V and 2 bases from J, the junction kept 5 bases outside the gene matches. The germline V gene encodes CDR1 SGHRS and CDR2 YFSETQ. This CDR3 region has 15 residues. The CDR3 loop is CASSLDRGGNYGYTF. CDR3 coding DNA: TGCGCCAGCAGCTTAGACAGGGGAGGGAACTATGGCTACACCTTC.

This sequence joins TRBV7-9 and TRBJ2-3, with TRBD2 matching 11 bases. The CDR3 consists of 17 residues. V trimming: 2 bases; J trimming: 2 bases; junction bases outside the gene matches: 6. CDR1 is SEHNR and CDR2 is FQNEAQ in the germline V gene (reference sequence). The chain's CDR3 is CASSLMTSGVTTDTQYF. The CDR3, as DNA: TGTGCCAGCAGCTTAATGACTAGCGGGGTGACCACAGATACGCAGTATTTT. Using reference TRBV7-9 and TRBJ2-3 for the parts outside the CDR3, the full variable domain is DTGVSQNPRHKITKRGQNVTFRCDPISEHNRLYWYRQTLGQGPEFLTYFQNEAQLEKSRLLSDRFSAERPKGSFSTLEIQRTEQGDSAMYLCASSLMTSGVTTDTQYFGPGTRLTVL.

CDR3 DNA: TGTGCCACCAGTGATTTACAGACCCTCACCGGGGAGCTGTTTTTT. This encodes CATSDLQTLTGELFF. The chain is built from TRBV24-1 and TRBJ2-2, with D hard to call. CDR3 size: 15 residues. Trimming took 1 base from V and 4 from J, leaving 9 bases between them. Germline V gene data show CDR1 as KGHDR and CDR2 as SFDVKD.

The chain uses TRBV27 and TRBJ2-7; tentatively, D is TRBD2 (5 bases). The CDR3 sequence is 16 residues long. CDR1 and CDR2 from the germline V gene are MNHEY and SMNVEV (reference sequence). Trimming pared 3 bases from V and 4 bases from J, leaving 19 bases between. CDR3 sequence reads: CASSFRQDWKDYEQYF. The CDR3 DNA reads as TGTGCCAGCAGTTTCCGTCAGGACTGGAAAGATTACGAGCAGTACTTC.

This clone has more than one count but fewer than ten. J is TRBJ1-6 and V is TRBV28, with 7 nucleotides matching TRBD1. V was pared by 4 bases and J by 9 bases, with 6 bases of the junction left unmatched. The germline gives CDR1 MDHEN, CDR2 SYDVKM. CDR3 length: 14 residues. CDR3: CASSSTGEGSPLHF. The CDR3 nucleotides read TGTGCCAGCAGTTCTACAGGGGAGGGTTCACCCCTCCACTTT.

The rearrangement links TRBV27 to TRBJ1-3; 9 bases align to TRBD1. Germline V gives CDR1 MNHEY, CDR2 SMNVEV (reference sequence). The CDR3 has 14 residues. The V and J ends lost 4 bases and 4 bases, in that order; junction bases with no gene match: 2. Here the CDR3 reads CASSSGTGGNTIYF. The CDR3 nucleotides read TGTGCCAGCAGTTCCGGGACAGGGGGAAACACCATATATTTT.

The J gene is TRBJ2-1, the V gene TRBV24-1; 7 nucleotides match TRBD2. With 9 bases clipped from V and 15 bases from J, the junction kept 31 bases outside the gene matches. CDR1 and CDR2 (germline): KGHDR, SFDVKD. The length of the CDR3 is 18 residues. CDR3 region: CATPAPHRTSIVFFPRFF. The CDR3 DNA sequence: TGTGCCACCCCCGCGCCGCATAGGACTAGTATTGTTTTTTTTCCGCGGTTCTTC.

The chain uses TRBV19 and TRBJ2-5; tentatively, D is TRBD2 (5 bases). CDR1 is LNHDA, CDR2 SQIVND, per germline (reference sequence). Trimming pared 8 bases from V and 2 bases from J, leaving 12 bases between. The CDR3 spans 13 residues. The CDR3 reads CASATTGQETQYF. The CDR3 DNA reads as TGTGCCAGTGCTACGACGGGGCAAGAGACCCAGTACTTC.

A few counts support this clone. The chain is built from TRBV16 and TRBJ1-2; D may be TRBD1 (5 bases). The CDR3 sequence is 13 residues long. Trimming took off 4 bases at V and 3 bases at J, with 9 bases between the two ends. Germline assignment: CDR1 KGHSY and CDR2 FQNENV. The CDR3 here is CASSLQVDYGYTF. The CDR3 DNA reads TGTGCCAGCAGCCTACAGGTTGACTATGGCTACACCTTC.

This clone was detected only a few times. The CDR3 nucleotides are TGTGCCACCAGCAGAGATGCGGGTAATCAGCCCCAGCATTTT. This encodes CATSRDAGNQPQHF. J is TRBJ1-5 and V is TRBV15; D ambiguous. CDR3 size: 14 residues. The V and J ends lost 0 bases and 4 bases respectively, with 7 bases between them. The V gene's germline CDR1 is LNHNV and CDR2 YYDKDF (reference sequence).

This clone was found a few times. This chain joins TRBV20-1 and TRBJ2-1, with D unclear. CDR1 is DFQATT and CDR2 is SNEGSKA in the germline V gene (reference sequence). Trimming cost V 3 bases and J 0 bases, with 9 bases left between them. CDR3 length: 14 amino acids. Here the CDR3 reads CSASWGSSYNEQFF. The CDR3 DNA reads TGCAGTGCTAGTTGGGGAAGCTCCTACAATGAGCAGTTCTTC.